This TCR beta chain comes out of a study of cytomegalovirus exposure and HLA in healthy donors. The CDR3 is 14 amino acids. V shed 6 bases and J shed 5 bases, with 16 bases lying between them. The germline V gene encodes CDR1 MDHEN and CDR2 SYDVKM. Primers for the PCR totalled 60 Vbeta and 13 Jbeta. Data came from immunoSEQ multiplex PCR; TCRdb stores just in-frame clones and leaves some out. Among more than 100,000 clones listed, over 65% were seen once. The source material was PBMCs. This chain connects TRBV28 to TRBJ1-1; D may be TRBD1 (5 bases). The clonotype was recovered from a man in his forties or fifties in good health and CMV-seronegative. CDR3 DNA: TGTGCCAGCAGCCCTACAGGCCGCCCGACTGAAGCTTTCTTT. This codes for CASSPTGRPTEAFF.